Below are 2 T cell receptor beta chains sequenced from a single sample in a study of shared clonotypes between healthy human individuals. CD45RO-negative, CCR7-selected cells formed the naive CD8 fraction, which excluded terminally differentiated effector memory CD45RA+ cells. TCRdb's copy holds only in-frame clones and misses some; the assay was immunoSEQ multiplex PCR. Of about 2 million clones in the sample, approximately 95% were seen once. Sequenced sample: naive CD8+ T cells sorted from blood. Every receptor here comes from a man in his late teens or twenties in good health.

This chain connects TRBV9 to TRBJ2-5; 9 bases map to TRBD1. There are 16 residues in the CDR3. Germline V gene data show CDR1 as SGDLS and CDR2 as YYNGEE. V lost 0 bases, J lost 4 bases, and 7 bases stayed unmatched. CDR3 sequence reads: CASSVEGTGSGETQYF. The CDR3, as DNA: TGTGCCAGCAGCGTAGAGGGGACAGGGTCGGGAGAGACCCAGTACTTC.

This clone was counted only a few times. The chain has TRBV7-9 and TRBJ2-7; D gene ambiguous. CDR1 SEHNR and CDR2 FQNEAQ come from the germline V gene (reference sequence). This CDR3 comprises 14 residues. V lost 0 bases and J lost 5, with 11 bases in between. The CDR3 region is CASSLATRPHEQYF. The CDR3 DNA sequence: TGTGCCAGCAGCTTAGCGACCCGGCCGCACGAGCAGTACTTC.